Reported below is one TCR beta chain. The record originates from a study of blood T cell repertoires in COVID-19. Looking at the study overall: PBMCs, B-cell-depleted T cells, or T cells were the source of the cDNA or gDNA that made up the material.

In the original workflow: Amplification from reference gene primers served as the basis for estimated nucleated cell counts. TCRdb's table, derived via immunoSEQ multiplex PCR, lists solely in-frame clones and lacks some. D and trimming were read from the DNA, whereas the V and J calls and clone size are those reported in that table. The profile shows approximately 76,000 clones, about three quarters of them singletons. The clonotype comes from a woman in her seventies with acute or convalescent COVID-19. Input material: peripheral blood.

In DNA, the CDR3 is TGTGCCAGCAGCTCAGGGTTGAGGGAAGCTTTCTTT. Translation gives CASSSGLREAFF. The rearrangement links TRBV3-1 (or the pseudogene TRBV3-2) to TRBJ1-1; weak D call: TRBD1 (5 bases). V dropped 5 bases and J dropped 8 bases, with 12 bases sitting between them. Germline assignment: CDR1 LGHDT and CDR2 YNNKEL (reference sequence). This CDR3 is 12 amino acids long.